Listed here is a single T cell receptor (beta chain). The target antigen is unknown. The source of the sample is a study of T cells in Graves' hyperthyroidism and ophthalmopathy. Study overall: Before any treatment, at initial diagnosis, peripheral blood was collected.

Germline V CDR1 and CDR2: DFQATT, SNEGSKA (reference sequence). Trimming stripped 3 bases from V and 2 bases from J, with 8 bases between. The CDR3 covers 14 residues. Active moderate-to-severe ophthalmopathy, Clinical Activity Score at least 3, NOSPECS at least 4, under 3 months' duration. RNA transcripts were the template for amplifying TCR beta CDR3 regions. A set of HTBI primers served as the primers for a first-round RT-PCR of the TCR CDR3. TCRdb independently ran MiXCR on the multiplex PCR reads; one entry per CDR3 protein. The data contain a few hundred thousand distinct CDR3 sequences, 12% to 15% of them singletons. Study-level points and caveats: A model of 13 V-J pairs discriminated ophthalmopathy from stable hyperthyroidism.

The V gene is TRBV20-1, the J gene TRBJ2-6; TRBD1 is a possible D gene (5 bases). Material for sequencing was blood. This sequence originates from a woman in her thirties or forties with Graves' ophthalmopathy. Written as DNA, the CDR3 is TGCAGTGCTAGGGAGACAGCTGGGGCCAACGTCCTGACTTTC. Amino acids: CSARETAGANVLTF.